This note documents a single T cell receptor (beta chain) sequence. The source of the sample is a study of blood T cell repertoires in COVID-19. About the research overall: Italy, Spain and the United States were the sources of the convalescent and acute COVID-19 samples. Sources were T cells, B-cell-depleted T cells, or PBMCs; the material itself was cDNA or gDNA.

This CDR3 spans 16 amino acids. The ends were cut back, 7 bases at V and 4 bases at J, with 22 bases in the middle. Produced via immunoSEQ multiplex PCR; TCRdb's table is partial and in-frame only. The sample contains 160,000 or so clones, about 81% of which appear only once. The sequencing input was peripheral blood. The source is a man in his fifties or sixties with active or convalescent COVID-19. V is TRBV6-7 and J is TRBJ1-2, with D perhaps matching TRBD1 (5 bases). Being an ORF, TRBV6-7 has a function that is uncertain. The CDR3 nucleotides read TGTGCCAGCACCTCCGGACACCCTCGTAGCTGCTATGGCTACACCTTC. Amino acid sequence: CASTSGHPRSCYGYTF.